The sequence of this T cell receptor beta chain was determined in a study of T-cell memory formation after mild COVID-19. Study-wide background: Largely donor-specific TCR clusters were found. Overall study results and limits: Largely, contracting CD4+ clones fell within CM and EM, and contracting CD8+ clones within EMRA. The study detected some responding clones in pre-infection memory, suggesting cross-reactive memory joined.

With 6 bases removed from V and 2 bases from J, the gap between germline ends came to 14 bases. Germline values: CDR1 SEHNR, CDR2 FQNEAQ (reference sequence). The CDR3 covers 15 residues. In this sample, this clonotype turned up a few times. Its antigen is undetermined. Constant-segment primers were used for 5'RACE, and the resulting TCR alpha and TCR beta cDNA libraries carried sample barcodes and UMIs. TCRdb ran MiXCR on the 5' RACE reads and lists one entry per CDR3 protein. The table has some 300,000 distinct CDR3 sequences, 20% to 25% seen once. This chain joins TRBV7-9 and TRBJ1-3; D remains unclear. Sequencing was done on a sample of PBMCs or a T cell subset sorted from them (not recorded which). The TCR sequence derives from a young man who had mild COVID-19 (a few samples of this study predate the infection). Cell type and time point are not known. CDR3 amino acids: CASRAVLRAGNTIYF. Written as DNA, the CDR3 is TGTGCCAGCAGAGCCGTCCTAAGGGCTGGAAACACCATATATTTT.